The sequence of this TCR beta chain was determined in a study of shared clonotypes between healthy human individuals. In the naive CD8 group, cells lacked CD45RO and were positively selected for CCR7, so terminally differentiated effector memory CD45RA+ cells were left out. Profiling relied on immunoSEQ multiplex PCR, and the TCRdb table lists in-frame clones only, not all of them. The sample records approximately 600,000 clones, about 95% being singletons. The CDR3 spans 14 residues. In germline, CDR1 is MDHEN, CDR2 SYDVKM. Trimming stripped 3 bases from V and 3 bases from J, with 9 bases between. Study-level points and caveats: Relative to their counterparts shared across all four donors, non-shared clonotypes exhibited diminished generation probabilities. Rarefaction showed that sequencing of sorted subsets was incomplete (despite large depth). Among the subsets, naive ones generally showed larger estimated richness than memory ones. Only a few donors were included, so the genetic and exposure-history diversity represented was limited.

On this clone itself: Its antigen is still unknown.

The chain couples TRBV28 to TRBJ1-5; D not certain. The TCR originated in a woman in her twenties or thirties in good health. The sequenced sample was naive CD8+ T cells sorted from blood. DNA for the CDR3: TGTGCCAGCAGTTTTAAATCCCCCAATCAGCCCCAGCATTTT. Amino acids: CASSFKSPNQPQHF.